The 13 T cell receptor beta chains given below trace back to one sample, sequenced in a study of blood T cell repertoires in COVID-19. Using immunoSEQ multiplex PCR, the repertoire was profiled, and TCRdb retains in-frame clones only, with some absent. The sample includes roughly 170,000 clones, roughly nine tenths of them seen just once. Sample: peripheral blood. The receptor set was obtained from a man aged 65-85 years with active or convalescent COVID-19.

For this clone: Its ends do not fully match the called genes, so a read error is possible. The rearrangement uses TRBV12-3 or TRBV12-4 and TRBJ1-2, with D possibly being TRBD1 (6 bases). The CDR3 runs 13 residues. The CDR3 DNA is TGTGCCAGCAGCCGGGGGGGCGAAGGCTCAGAAAACTTC. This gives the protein CASSRGGEGSENF.

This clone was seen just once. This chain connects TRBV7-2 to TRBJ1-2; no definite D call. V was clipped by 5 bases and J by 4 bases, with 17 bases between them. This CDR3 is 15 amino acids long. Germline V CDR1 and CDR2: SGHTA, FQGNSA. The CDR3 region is CASSEGLGNFYGYTF. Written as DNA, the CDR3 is TGTGCCAGCAGCGAGGGCCTCGGCAACTTCTATGGCTACACCTTC.

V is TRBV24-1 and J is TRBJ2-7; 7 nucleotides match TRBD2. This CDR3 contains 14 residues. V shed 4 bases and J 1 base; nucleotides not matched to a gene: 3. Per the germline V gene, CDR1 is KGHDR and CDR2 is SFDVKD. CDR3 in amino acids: CATSDPSGSYEQYF. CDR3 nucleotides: TGTGCCACCAGTGACCCTAGCGGATCCTACGAGCAGTACTTC.

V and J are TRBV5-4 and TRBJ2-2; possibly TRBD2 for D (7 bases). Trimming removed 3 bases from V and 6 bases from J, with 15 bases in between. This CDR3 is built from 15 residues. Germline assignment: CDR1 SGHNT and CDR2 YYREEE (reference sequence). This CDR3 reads CASSSKGGGSGELFF. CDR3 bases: TGTGCCAGCAGCTCGAAGGGGGGAGGGTCCGGGGAGCTGTTTTTT.

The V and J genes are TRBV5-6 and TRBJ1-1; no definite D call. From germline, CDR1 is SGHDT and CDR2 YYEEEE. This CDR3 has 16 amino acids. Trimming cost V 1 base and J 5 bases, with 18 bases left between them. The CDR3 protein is CASSLIGFGEQTEAFF. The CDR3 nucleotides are TGTGCCAGCAGCTTGATTGGGTTCGGGGAACAAACTGAAGCTTTCTTT.

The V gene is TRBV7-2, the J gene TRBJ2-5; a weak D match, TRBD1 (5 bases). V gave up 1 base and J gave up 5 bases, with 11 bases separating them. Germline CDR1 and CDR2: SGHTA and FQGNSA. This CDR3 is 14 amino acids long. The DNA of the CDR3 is TGTGCCAGCAGCTTAGTCAAGGGGTCGGAGACCCAGTACTTC. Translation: CASSLVKGSETQYF. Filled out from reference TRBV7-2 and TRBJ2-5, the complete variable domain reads GAGVSQSPSNKVTEKGKDVELRCDPISGHTALYWYRQSLGQGLEFLIYFQGNSAPDKSGLPSDRFSAERTGGSVSTLTIQRTQQEDSAVYLCASSLVKGSETQYFGPGTRLLVL.

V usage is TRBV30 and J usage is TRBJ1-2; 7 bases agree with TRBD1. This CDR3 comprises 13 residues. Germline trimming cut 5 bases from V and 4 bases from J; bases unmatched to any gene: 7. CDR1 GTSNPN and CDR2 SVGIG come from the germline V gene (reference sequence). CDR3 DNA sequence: TGTGCCTGGTCTCCGGGACAGTCCTATGGCTACACCTTC. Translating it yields CAWSPGQSYGYTF.

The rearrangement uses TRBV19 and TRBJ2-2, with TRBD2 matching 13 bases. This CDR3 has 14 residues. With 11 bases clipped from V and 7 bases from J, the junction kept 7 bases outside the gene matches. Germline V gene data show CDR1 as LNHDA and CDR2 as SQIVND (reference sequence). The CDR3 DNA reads TGTGCCGGCCGGACTAGCGGGAGAGGCGGGGAGCTGTTTTTT. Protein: CAGRTSGRGGELFF.

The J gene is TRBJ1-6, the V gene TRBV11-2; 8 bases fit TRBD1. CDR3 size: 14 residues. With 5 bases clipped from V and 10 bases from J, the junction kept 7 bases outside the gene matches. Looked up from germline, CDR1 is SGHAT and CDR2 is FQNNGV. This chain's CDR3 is CASSLGQGGSPLHF. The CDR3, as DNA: TGTGCCAGCAGCCTCGGACAGGGTGGGTCACCCCTCCACTTT.

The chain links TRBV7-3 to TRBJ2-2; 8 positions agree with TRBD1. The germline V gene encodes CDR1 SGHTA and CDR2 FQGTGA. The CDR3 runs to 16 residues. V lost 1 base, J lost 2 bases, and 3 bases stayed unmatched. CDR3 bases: TGTGCCAGCAGCTTAATCTCAGGGGGCAACACCGGGGAGCTGTTTTTT. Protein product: CASSLISGGNTGELFF. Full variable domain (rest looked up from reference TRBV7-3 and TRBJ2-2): GAGVSQTPSNKVTEKGKYVELRCDPISGHTALYWYRQSLGQGPEFLIYFQGTGAADDSGLPNDRFFAVRPEGSVSTLKIQRTERGDSAVYLCASSLISGGNTGELFFGEGSRLTVL.

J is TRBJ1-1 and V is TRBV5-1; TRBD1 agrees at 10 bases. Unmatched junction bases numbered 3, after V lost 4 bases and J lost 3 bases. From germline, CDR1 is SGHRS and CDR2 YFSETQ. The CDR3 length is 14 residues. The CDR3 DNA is TGCGCCAGCAGCGCGGACAGGGGGGACACTGAAGCTTTCTTT. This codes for CASSADRGDTEAFF.

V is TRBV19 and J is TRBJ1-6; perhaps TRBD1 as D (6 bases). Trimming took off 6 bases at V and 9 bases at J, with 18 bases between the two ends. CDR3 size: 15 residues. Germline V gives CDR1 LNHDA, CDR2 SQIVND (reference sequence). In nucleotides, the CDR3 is TGTGCCAGTAGGCCGGAACGACAGGAGCCTTCACCCCTCCACTTT. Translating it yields CASRPERQEPSPLHF.

The CDR3 spells CASGRTYNEQFF. The CDR3 nucleotides read TGTGCCAGCGGGAGGACCTACAATGAGCAGTTCTTC. The chain has TRBV7-6 and TRBJ2-1, with D tentatively TRBD2 (6 bases). CDR1 and CDR2 from the germline V gene are SGHVS and FNYEAQ. Trimming pared 8 bases from V and 2 bases from J, leaving 7 bases between. The length of the CDR3 is 12 residues.